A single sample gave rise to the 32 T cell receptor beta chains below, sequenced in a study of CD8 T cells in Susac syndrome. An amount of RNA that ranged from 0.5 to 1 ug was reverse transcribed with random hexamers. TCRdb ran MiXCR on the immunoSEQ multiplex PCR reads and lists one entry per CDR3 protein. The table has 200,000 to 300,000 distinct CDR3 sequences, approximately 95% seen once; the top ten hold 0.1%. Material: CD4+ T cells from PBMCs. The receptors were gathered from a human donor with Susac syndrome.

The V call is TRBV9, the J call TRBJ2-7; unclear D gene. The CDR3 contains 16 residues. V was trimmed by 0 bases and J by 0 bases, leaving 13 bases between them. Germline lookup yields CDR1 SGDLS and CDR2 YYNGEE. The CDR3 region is CASSVGPFVASYEQYF. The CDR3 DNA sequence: TGTGCCAGCAGCGTAGGCCCGTTCGTCGCCTCCTACGAGCAGTACTTC.

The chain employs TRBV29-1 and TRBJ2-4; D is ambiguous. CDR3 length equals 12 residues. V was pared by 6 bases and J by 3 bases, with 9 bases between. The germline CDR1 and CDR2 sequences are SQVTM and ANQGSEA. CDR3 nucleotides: TGCAGCGTCGGGTCCGACAAAAACATTCAGTACTTC. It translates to CSVGSDKNIQYF.

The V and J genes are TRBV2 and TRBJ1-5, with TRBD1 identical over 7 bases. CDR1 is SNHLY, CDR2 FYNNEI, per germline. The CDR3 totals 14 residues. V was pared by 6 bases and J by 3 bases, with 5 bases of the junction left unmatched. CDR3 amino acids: CASSVQGFNQPQHF. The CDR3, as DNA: TGTGCCAGCAGCGTACAGGGGTTCAATCAGCCCCAGCATTTT. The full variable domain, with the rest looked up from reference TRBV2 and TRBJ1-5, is EPEVTQTPSHQVTQMGQEVILRCVPISNHLYFYWYRQILGQKVEFLVSFYNNEISEKSEIFDDQFSVERPDGSNFTLKIRSTKLEDSAMYFCASSVQGFNQPQHFGDGTRLSIL.

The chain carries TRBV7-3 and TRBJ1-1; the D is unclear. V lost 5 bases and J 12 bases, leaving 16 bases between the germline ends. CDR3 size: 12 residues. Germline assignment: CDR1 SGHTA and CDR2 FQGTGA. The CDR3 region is CASSDLSDSPFF. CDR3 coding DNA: TGTGCCAGCAGCGATTTATCAGATTCTCCTTTCTTT.

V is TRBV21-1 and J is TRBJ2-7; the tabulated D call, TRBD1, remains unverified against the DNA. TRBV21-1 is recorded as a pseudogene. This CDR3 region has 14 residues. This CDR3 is CASPPGSGSYEQYF. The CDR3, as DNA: TGTGCCAGTCCGCCGGGTTCAGGGTCCTACGAGCAGTACTTC.

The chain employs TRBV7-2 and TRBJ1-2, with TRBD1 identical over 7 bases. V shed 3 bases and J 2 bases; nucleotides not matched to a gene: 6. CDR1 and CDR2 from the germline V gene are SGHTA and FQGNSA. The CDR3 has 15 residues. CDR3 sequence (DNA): TGTGCCAGCAGCTTTGCTCGGGACAGCAACTATGGCTACACCTTC. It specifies CASSFARDSNYGYTF.

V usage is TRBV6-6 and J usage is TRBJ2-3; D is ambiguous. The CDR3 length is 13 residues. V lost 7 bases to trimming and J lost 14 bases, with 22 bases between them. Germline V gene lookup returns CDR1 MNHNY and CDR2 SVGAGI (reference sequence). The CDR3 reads CASNSPPTPKMYF. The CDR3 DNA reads TGTGCCAGCAACTCCCCCCCCACCCCGAAGATGTATTTT.

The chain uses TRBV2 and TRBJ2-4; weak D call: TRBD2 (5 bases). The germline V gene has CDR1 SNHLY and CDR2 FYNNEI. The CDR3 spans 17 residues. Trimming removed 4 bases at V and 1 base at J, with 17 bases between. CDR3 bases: TGTGCCAGCAGTGTTATCGCACGGGATTACGCCAAAAACATTCAGTACTTC. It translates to CASSVIARDYAKNIQYF. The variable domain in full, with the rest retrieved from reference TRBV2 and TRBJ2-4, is EPEVTQTPSHQVTQMGQEVILRCVPISNHLYFYWYRQILGQKVEFLVSFYNNEISEKSEIFDDQFSVERPDGSNFTLKIRSTKLEDSAMYFCASSVIARDYAKNIQYFGAGTRLSVL.

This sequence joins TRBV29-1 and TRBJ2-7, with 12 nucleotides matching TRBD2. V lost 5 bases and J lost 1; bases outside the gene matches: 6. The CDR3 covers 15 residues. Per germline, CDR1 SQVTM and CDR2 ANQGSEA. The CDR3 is CSVSDGLAGSYEQYF. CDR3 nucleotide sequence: TGCAGCGTTTCCGATGGACTAGCGGGATCCTACGAGCAGTACTTC.

The CDR3 reads CSALTSGRARGTQYF. The CDR3 DNA reads TGCAGTGCGCTGACTAGCGGGAGGGCCCGGGGTACGCAGTATTTT. The chain joins TRBV20-1 to TRBJ2-3, with TRBD2 matching over 14 bases. Germline CDR1 and CDR2: DFQATT and SNEGSKA (reference sequence). This CDR3 comprises 15 residues. The V and J ends lost 6 bases and 8 bases, in that order; junction bases with no gene match: 10.

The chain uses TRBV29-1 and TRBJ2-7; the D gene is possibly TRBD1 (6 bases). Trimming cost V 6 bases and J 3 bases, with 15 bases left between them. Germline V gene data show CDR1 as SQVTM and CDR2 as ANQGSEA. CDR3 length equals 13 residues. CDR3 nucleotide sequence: TGCAGCGTGTCCACCCGGACAGACTACGAGCAGTACTTC. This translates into CSVSTRTDYEQYF.

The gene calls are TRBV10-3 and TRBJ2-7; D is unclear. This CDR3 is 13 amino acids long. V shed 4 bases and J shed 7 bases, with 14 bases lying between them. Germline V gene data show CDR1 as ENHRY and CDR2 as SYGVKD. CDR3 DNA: TGTGCCATCAGTGGATCCCGATTAGGGGAGCAGTACTTC. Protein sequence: CAISGSRLGEQYF.

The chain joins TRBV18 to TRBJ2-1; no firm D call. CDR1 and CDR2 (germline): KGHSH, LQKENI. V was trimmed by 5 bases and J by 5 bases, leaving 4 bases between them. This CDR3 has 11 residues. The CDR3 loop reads CASSVDNEQFF. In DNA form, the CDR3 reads TGTGCCAGCTCAGTGGACAATGAGCAGTTCTTC.

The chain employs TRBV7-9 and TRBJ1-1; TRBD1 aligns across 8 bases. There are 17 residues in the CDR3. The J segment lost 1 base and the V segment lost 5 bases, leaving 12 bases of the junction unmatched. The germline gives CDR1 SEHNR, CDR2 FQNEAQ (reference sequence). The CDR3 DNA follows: TGTGCCAGCAGCCAGACTCCGCCGACAGGGGCGAACACTGAAGCTTTCTTT. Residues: CASSQTPPTGANTEAFF.

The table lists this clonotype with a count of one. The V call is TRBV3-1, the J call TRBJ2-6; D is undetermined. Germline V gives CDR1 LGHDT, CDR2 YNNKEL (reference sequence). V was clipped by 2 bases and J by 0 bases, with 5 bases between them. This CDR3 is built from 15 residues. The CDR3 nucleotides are TGTGCCAGCAGCCAAACCGACTCTGGGGCCAACGTCCTGACTTTC. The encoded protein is CASSQTDSGANVLTF.

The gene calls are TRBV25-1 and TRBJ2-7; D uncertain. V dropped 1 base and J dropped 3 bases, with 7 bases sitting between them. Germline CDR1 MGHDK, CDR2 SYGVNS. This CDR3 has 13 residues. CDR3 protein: CASSEFMDYEQYF. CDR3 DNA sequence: TGTGCCAGCAGTGAATTTATGGACTACGAGCAGTACTTC.

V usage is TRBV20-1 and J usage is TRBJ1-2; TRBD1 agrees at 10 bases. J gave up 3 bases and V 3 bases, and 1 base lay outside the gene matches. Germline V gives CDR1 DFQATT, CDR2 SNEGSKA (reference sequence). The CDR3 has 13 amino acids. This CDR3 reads CSARTGGDYGYTF. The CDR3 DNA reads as TGCAGTGCTAGGACAGGGGGCGACTATGGCTACACCTTC.

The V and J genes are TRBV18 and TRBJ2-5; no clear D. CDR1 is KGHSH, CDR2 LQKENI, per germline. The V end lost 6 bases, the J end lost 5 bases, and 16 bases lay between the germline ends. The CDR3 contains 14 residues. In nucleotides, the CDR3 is TGTGCCAGCTCCCAGGCCCGTACGTGGGAGACCCAGTACTTC. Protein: CASSQARTWETQYF.

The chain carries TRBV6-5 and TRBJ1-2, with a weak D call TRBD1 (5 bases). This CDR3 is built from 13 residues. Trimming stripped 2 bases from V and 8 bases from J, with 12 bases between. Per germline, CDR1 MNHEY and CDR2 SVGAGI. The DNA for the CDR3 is TGTGCCAGCAGTTACAGGCCAGGGAGCGGCTACACCTTC. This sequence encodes CASSYRPGSGYTF.

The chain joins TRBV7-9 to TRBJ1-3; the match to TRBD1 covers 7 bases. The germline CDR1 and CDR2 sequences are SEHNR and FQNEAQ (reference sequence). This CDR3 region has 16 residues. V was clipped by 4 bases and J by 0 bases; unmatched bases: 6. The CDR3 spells CASSSGQLPSGNTIYF. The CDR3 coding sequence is TGTGCCAGCAGCTCGGGACAGCTTCCCTCTGGAAACACCATATATTTT.

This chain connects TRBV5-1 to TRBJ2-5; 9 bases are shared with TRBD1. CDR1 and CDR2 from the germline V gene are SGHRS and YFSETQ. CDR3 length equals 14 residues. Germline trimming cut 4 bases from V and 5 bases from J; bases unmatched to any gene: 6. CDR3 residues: CASSRDRDTETQYF. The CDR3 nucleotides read TGCGCCAGCAGCAGGGACAGGGATACGGAGACCCAGTACTTC. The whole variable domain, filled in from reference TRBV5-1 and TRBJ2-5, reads KAGVTQTPRYLIKTRGQQVTLSCSPISGHRSVSWYQQTPGQGLQFLFEYFSETQRNKGNFPGRFSGRQFSNSRSEMNVSTLELGDSALYLCASSRDRDTETQYFGPGTRLLVL.

Written as DNA, the CDR3 is TGCGCCAGCATGACGGGAGGGCTTGGGAACATTCAGTACTTC. Protein: CASMTGGLGNIQYF. The chain is built from TRBV5-1 and TRBJ2-4; 8 positions agree with TRBD2. V shed 6 bases, J shed 7 bases, and the junction held 9 bases outside the gene matches. This CDR3 is built from 14 residues. CDR1 and CDR2 (germline): SGHRS, YFSETQ.

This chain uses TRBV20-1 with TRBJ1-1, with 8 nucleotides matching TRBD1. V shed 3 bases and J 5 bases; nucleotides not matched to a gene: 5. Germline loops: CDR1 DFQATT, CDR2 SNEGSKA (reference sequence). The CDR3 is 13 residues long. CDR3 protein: CSARTQGGTEAFF. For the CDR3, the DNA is TGCAGTGCTAGGACACAGGGGGGGACTGAAGCTTTCTTT.

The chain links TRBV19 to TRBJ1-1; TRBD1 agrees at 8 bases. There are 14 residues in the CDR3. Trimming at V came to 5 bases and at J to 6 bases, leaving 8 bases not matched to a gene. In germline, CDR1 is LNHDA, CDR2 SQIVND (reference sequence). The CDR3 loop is CASSGDRRSAEAFF. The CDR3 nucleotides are TGTGCCAGTAGTGGGGACAGGAGGAGCGCTGAAGCTTTCTTT.

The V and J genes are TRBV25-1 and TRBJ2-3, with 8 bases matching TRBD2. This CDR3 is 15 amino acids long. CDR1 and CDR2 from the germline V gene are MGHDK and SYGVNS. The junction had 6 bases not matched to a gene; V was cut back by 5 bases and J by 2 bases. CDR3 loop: CASSFLAGHTDTQYF. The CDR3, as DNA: TGTGCCAGCAGTTTTCTAGCGGGCCACACAGATACGCAGTATTTT.

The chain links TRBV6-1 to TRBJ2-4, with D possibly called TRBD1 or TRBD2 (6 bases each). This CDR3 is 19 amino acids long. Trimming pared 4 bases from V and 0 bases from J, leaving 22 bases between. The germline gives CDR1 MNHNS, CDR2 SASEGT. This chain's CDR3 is CASSAPRPRGLLAKNIQYF. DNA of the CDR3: TGTGCCAGCAGTGCACCGCGCCCCCGGGGGCTTTTAGCCAAAAACATTCAGTACTTC.

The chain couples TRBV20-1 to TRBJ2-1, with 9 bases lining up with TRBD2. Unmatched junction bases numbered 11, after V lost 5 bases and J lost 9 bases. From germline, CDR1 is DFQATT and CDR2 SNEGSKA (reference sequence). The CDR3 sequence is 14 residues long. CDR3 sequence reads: CSAPLAGGPVEQFF. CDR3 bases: TGCAGTGCTCCTCTGGCGGGAGGGCCCGTTGAGCAGTTCTTC.

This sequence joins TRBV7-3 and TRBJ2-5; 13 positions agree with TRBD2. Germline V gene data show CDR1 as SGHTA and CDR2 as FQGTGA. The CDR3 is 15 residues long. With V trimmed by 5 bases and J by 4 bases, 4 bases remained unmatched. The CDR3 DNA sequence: TGTGCCAGCAGCCGGGGACTAGCGGGAAGAGAGACCCAGTACTTC. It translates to CASSRGLAGRETQYF.

The CDR3 loop is CATSGSTDTQYF. The CDR3 region has the DNA TGTGCCACCAGTGGGAGCACAGATACGCAGTATTTT. The V and J genes are TRBV24-1 and TRBJ2-3; D gene uncertain. The germline V gene has CDR1 KGHDR and CDR2 SFDVKD. The CDR3 consists of 12 residues. Trimming shortened V by 5 bases and J by 0 bases, and 2 bases separated the two germline ends.

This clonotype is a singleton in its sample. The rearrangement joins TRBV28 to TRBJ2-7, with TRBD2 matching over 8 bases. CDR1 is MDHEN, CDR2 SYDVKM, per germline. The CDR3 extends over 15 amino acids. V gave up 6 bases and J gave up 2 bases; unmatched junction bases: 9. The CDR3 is CASSPRLREAYEQYF. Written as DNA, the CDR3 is TGTGCCAGCAGCCCGCGATTGCGGGAGGCCTACGAGCAGTACTTC.

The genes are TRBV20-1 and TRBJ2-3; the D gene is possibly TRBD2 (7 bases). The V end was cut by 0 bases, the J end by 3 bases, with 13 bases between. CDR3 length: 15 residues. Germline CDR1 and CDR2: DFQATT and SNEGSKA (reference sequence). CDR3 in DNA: TGCAGTGCTAGAGAAACGGGGGGCCGGACAGATACGCAGTATTTT. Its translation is CSARETGGRTDTQYF.

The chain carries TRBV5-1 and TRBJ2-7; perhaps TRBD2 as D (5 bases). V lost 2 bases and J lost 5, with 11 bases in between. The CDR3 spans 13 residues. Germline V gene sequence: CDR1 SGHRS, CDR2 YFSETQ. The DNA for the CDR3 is TGCGCCAGCAGCTTTGAGGGTCTCGACGAGCAGTACTTC. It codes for CASSFEGLDEQYF.